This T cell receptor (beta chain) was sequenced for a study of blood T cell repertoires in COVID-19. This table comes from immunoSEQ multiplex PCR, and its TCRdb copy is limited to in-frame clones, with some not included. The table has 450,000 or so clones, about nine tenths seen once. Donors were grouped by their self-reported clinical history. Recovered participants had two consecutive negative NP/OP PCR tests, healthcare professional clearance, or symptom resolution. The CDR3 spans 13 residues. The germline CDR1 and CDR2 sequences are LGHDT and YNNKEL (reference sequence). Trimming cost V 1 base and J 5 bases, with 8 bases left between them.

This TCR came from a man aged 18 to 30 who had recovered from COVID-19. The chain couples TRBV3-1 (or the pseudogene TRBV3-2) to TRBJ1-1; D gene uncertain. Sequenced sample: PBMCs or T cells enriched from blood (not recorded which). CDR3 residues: CASSQGYGTEAFF. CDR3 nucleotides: TGTGCCAGCAGCCAAGGATACGGGACTGAAGCTTTCTTT.